Listed below are T cell receptor beta chains from one sample, sequenced in a study of T cell responses to AZD1222 COVID-19 vaccine. Only in-frame clones appear in the TCRdb table, and some are missing; sequencing was by immunoSEQ multiplex PCR. The table lists about 120,000 clones, 65% to 90% of them singletons. This specimen was peripheral blood, taken on day 0 of AZD1222 vaccination. The source is an adult in good health. Each CDR3 is given with its conserved first and last residue. The D gene is left open where the match is weak. Clone size is not always given. Where it is, it says once, few, many or a class for expanded clones.

j_call v_call clone_size d_call cdr3_nt cdr3_aa
TRBJ2-7 TRBV6-6 . TRBD1 TGTGCCAGCAGTTACTCCCGACAGGGACAGTACTTC CASSYSRQGQYF
TRBJ2-3 TRBV30 . TRBD2 TGTGCCTGGAGAGATACCGGGACTAGGAAATTTCGGGGAGATACGCAGTATTTT CAWRDTGTRKFRGDTQYF
TRBJ1-1 TRBV19 . TRBD1 TGTGCCAGTAGTATAGGACAGGGTTACACTGAAGCTTTCTTT CASSIGQGYTEAFF
TRBJ2-2 TRBV15 few . TGTGCCACCAGCAGAGCCCTTTTGACAGGCGGGACCGGGGAGCTGTTTTTT CATSRALLTGGTGELFF
TRBJ2-2 TRBV27 once . TGTGCCAGCAGTTTAAGGGCAGGGGGGTACGGGGAGCTGTTTTTT CASSLRAGGYGELFF
TRBJ2-7 TRBV7-2 . TRBD2 TGTGCCAGCAGCCCCCGACTAGCGGGGGCCTACGAGCAGTACTTC CASSPRLAGAYEQYF
TRBJ1-1 TRBV2 . . TGTGCCAGCACCGAGGAAGTCTTGAACACTGAAGCTTTCTTT CASTEEVLNTEAFF
TRBJ2-5 TRBV20-1 . . TGCAGTGCACCCCCGTCGGAGACCCAGTACTTC CSAPPSETQYF
TRBJ1-1 TRBV5-5 . . TGTGCCAGCAGCTTGCAAATTGTACAGGAGAACACTGAAGCTTTCTTT CASSLQIVQENTEAFF
TRBJ2-3 TRBV12-3/TRBV12-4 . TRBD1 TGTGCCAGCAGGGGACAGATCACAGATACGCAGTATTTT CASRGQITDTQYF
TRBJ2-7 TRBV5-1 many . TGCGCCAGCAGCTTGGGAGCAGGGACCTACGAGCAGTACTTC CASSLGAGTYEQYF
TRBJ1-1 TRBV5-4 . TRBD1 TGTGCCAGCAGCGGGACAGTGGCGAACACTGAAGCTTTCTTT CASSGTVANTEAFF
TRBJ1-3 TRBV5-1 . . TGCGCCAGCAGCTTGGGAACGGGATCCTCTGGAAACACCATATATTTT CASSLGTGSSGNTIYF
TRBJ1-3 TRBV9 . . TGTGCCAGCAGCGTAACAGCGGCCTCTGGAAACACCATATATTTT CASSVTAASGNTIYF
TRBJ2-7 TRBV7-2 . . TGTGCCAGCAGCTTGCGTCCCCCAGTCTTCTCCTACGAGCAGTACTTC CASSLRPPVFSYEQYF
TRBJ1-2 TRBV6-1 . . TGTGCCAGCAGTGAACTCGGTGGAGAAGGCTACACCTTC CASSELGGEGYTF
TRBJ2-7 TRBV7-2 few . TGTGCCAGCAGCCTGGGGGACAGGCGGGAGGTCGAGCAGTACTTC CASSLGDRREVEQYF
TRBJ2-7 TRBV5-1 . . TGCGCCAGCAGCTTGGGGGACGAAGTCATCGGCGAGCAGTACTTC CASSLGDEVIGEQYF
TRBJ1-2 TRBV2 . . TGTGCCAGCAGACCTACAGGCGACTATGGCTACACCTTC CASRPTGDYGYTF
TRBJ2-1 TRBV7-2 . . TGTGCCAGCAGCTTAGGGGCCTACAATGAGCAGTTCTTC CASSLGAYNEQFF
TRBJ2-7 TRBV28 . . TGTGCCAGCCTCCGTACACAGGGAACGTACGAGCAGTACTTC CASLRTQGTYEQYF
TRBJ2-7 TRBV6-2/TRBV6-3 . . TGTGCCAGCAGTTACTCGAAACCTTTTGGGTACGAGCAGTACTTC CASSYSKPFGYEQYF
TRBJ2-1 TRBV29-1 . TRBD2 TGCAGCGTTGTAGCGGGGGCATCCTACAATGAGCAGTTCTTC CSVVAGASYNEQFF
TRBJ1-4 TRBV6-5 . . TGTGCCAGCGGCCACAGGGCCCTCGGTGAAAAACTGTTTTTT CASGHRALGEKLFF
TRBJ1-1 TRBV30 . . TGTGCCTGGAGTGTACTGGTGCGGTTGAACACTGAAGCTTTCTTT CAWSVLVRLNTEAFF
TRBJ2-1 TRBV5-5 . TRBD1 TGTGCCAGCAGCTTGCGACAGGGGGGAGGCGATGAGCAGTTCTTC CASSLRQGGGDEQFF
TRBJ1-1 TRBV7-3 few . TGTGCCAGCCGCTTGATGGAGAACACTGAAGCTTTCTTT CASRLMENTEAFF
TRBJ1-3 TRBV7-2 . . TGTGCCAGCAGCTCCCAAGGGATACCAGGGCTACGCTCTGGAAACACCATATATTTT CASSSQGIPGLRSGNTIYF
TRBJ1-2 TRBV5-1 . . TGCGCCAGCAGCTCGGACATCTATGGCTACACCTTC CASSSDIYGYTF
TRBJ1-1 TRBV6-6 . TRBD1 TGTGCCAGCAGTTACTCTCAGGGGGCGGACACTGAAGCTTTCTTT CASSYSQGADTEAFF
TRBJ1-4 TRBV2 . . TGTGCCAGCAGTGAAGCGGGGGTAGGGGCAACTAATGAAAAACTGTTTTTT CASSEAGVGATNEKLFF
TRBJ2-7 TRBV5-6 . TRBD1 TGTGCCAGCAGCTGGTTACAGGGGGCTCGGGACGAGCAGTACTTC CASSWLQGARDEQYF
TRBJ2-7 TRBV15 . TRBD1 TGTGCCACCAGCAGAGTTAACAGGGGTATCTACGAGCAGTACTTC CATSRVNRGIYEQYF
TRBJ2-7 TRBV9 once TRBD1 TGTGCCAGCAGCTTAGGGGGCCTCTCCTACGAGCAGTACTTC CASSLGGLSYEQYF
TRBJ2-1 TRBV5-4 . . TGTGCCAGCAGCTTGGGGGGGAGCGGAACACCCTACAATGAGCAGTTCTTC CASSLGGSGTPYNEQFF
TRBJ1-1 TRBV4-3 . TRBD1 TGCGCCAGCAGCTTTTCAGGGGGGAACACTGAAGCTTTCTTT CASSFSGGNTEAFF
TRBJ1-2 TRBV30 . . TGTGCCTGGAGACATTACTTAGGGAACTATGGCTACACCTTC CAWRHYLGNYGYTF
TRBJ2-7 TRBV18 . TRBD1 TGTGCCAGCTCACCCCCGACAGGGACCTACGAGCAGTACTTC CASSPPTGTYEQYF
TRBJ2-3 TRBV11-2 . . TGTGCCAGCAGCTTAACAGATACGCAGTATTTT CASSLTDTQYF
TRBJ2-5 TRBV7-2 . . TGTGCCAGCAGCCAAGTAGAGACCCAGTACTTC CASSQVETQYF
TRBJ2-5 TRBV7-8 . TRBD2 TGTGCCAGCAGCCCTGGGGCGGGGGACGAGACCCAGTACTTC CASSPGAGDETQYF
TRBJ1-1 TRBV2 . . TGTGCCAGCAGTGAGACTAAGACACCGTACACTGAAGCTTTCTTT CASSETKTPYTEAFF
TRBJ1-1 TRBV19 . . TGTGCCAGTAGTATAGATGGGGATCCGAACACTGAAGCTTTCTTT CASSIDGDPNTEAFF
TRBJ2-3 TRBV9 . . TGTGCCAGCAGCCCCCACTCGGGGGCCGGGACAGATACGCAGTATTTT CASSPHSGAGTDTQYF
TRBJ2-1 TRBV15 . . TGTGCCACCAGCAGACCCGGACGGAATTACAATGAGCAGTTCTTC CATSRPGRNYNEQFF
TRBJ2-7 TRBV2 . . TGTGCCAGCATGGGATTGGGAGAACGGAGTAGGGGTCTTTCCTACGAGCAGTACTTC CASMGLGERSRGLSYEQYF
TRBJ1-2 TRBV28 . . TGTGCCAGCAGGCCCGGGCCTAGAAACTATGGCTACACCTTC CASRPGPRNYGYTF
TRBJ2-2 TRBV2 . TRBD2 TGTGCCAGCCGACTAGCGGTAAACACCGGGGAGCTGTTTTTT CASRLAVNTGELFF
TRBJ2-7 TRBV11-2 . . TGTGCCAGCAGCTTCCTTCCCCCCAGTGGAAGGGATCCCTACGAGCAGTACTTC CASSFLPPSGRDPYEQYF
TRBJ1-5 TRBV6-1 . . TGTGCCAGCAGTGAAAGGGGCAGGGGCAATCAGCCCCAGCATTTT CASSERGRGNQPQHF
TRBJ1-2 TRBV6-2/TRBV6-3 . TRBD1 TGTGCCAGCAGCCACACAGGGGCTTACTATGGCTACACCTTC CASSHTGAYYGYTF
TRBJ1-2 TRBV5-5 . . TGTGCCAGCAGCCCTCACCCGGCTAACTATGGCTACACCTTC CASSPHPANYGYTF
TRBJ2-1 TRBV5-5 . TRBD2 TGTGCCAGAACCGGGACTAGCGGGGTGAATGAGCAGTTCTTC CARTGTSGVNEQFF
TRBJ2-7 TRBV10-1 . . TGCGCCAGCAGTGAGTCGGGGTACGAGCAGTACTTC CASSESGYEQYF
TRBJ1-4 TRBV11-2 . TRBD1 TGTGCCAGCAGACCTCAGGGGGCGAAAAGTGAAAAACTGTTTTTT CASRPQGAKSEKLFF
TRBJ1-5 TRBV20-1 . . TGCAGTGCTAGTAGGGCGCAAGTGGAACCCCAGCATTTT CSASRAQVEPQHF
TRBJ2-7 TRBV11-2 . . TGTGCCAGCAGCACGGCCTACGAGCAGTACTTC CASSTAYEQYF
TRBJ2-7 TRBV6-6 . . TGTGCCAGCAGTACGGGGAGTGCCCCCTACGAGCAGTACTTC CASSTGSAPYEQYF
TRBJ1-2 TRBV15 . . TGTGCCACCAGCAGAGATCCGGTTAGGGGCTACACCTTC CATSRDPVRGYTF